The entry that follows covers one T cell receptor (beta chain) sequence. In the study's own analysis: The assay estimated nucleated cells by amplifying reference gene primers. TCRdb's copy holds only in-frame clones and misses some; the assay was immunoSEQ multiplex PCR. Clone size and V and J calls were adopted from that table, with D and trimming inferred from the DNA. The sample holds some 200,000 clones; more than 75% are singletons and the top ten take about 3%. This specimen belongs to a study of blood T cell repertoires in COVID-19. Study-level background: T cells, B-cell-depleted T cells, or PBMCs provided the cDNA or gDNA that served as material.

Trimming removed 6 bases from V and 9 bases from J; junction bases left unmatched: 4. This CDR3 region has 13 residues. Germline-derived CDR1 and CDR2 are MNHEY and SMNVEV (reference sequence). The chain couples TRBV27 to TRBJ2-1, with 11 bases lining up with TRBD2. This receptor was obtained from a man aged 45-65 years who had recovered from COVID-19. Source material: peripheral blood. In nucleotides, the CDR3 is TGTGCCAGCAGACTAGCGGGAGCGGGTGAGCAGTTCTTC. This translates into CASRLAGAGEQFF.